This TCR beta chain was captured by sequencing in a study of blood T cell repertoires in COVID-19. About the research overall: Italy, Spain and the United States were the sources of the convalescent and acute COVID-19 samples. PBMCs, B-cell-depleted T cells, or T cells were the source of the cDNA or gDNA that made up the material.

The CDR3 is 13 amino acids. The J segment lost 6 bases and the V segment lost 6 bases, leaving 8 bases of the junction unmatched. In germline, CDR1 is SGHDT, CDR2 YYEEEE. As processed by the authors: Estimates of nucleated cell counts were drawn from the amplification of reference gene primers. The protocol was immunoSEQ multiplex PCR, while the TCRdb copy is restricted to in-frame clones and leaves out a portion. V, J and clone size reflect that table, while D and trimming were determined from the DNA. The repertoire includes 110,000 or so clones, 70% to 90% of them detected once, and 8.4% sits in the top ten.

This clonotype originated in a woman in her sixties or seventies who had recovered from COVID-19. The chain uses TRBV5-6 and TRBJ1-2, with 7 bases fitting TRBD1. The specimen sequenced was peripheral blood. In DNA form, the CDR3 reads TGTGCCAGCACCTTCCAGGGGGGCGATGGCTACACCTTC. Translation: CASTFQGGDGYTF. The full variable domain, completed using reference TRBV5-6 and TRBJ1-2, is DAGVTQSPTHLIKTRGQQVTLRCSPKSGHDTVSWYQQALGQGPQFIFQYYEEEERQRGNFPDRFSGHQFPNYSSELNVNALLLGDSALYLCASTFQGGDGYTFGSGTRLTVV.